What follows are 26 T cell receptor beta chains derived from one specimen sequenced in a study of T cells expressing NK-cell markers. TCRdb reanalyzed the 5' RACE reads and collapses them to one entry per CDR3 protein, without DNA. This table lists about 390,000 distinct CDR3 sequences. The specimen sequenced was blood T cells: a sorted CD56 or NKG2C T cell subset, CD4+ or CD8+ T cells, or bulk PBMC T cells (not recorded which). The receptors shown here come from a woman in her forties or fifties in good health.

The chain joins TRBV27 to TRBJ2-5. CDR1 is MNHEY and CDR2 is SMNVEV in the germline V gene (reference sequence). The CDR3 covers 14 residues. The CDR3 spells CASSLSFDKETQYF.

The chain is built from TRBV12-3 or TRBV12-4 and TRBJ1-2. CDR3 length equals 14 residues. CDR3: CASSLTRATAGYTF.

The chain employs TRBV24-1 and TRBJ2-1; as DNA is missing, the TRBD2 call by TCRdb cannot be tested. This CDR3 has 20 residues. CDR1 is KGHDR and CDR2 is SFDVKD in the germline V gene. CDR3 residues: CATSDRRLAGHSISYNEQFF.

Here the CDR3 reads CATSRTGLAVLNTGELFF. This chain connects TRBV15 to TRBJ2-2; the D call from TCRdb, TRBD2, cannot be confirmed without DNA. This CDR3 contains 18 residues. Germline V lookup: CDR1 LNHNV, CDR2 YYDKDF (reference sequence).

The chain is built from TRBV5-6 and TRBJ2-1; TCRdb selects TRBD2, and the lack of DNA leaves this call unchecked. The CDR3 spans 17 residues. The germline CDR1 and CDR2 sequences are SGHDT and YYEEEE. The CDR3 region is CASSPPGLAGGSNEQFF.

This sequence joins TRBV12-3 or TRBV12-4 and TRBJ1-1; TCRdb picks TRBD1, but there is no DNA to check that call. The length of the CDR3 is 18 residues. The CDR3 here is CASSLRLGGRDRGTEAFF.

This sequence joins TRBV5-1 and TRBJ2-3; TCRdb returns TRBD2, unconfirmable since there is no DNA. Germline assignment: CDR1 SGHRS and CDR2 YFSETQ. The CDR3 sequence is 15 residues long. This chain's CDR3 is CASSFIAGAGDTQYF. Full variable domain (rest looked up from reference TRBV5-1 and TRBJ2-3): KAGVTQTPRYLIKTRGQQVTLSCSPISGHRSVSWYQQTPGQGLQFLFEYFSETQRNKGNFPGRFSGRQFSNSRSEMNVSTLELGDSALYLCASSFIAGAGDTQYFGPGTRLTVL.

This sequence joins TRBV11-2 and TRBJ2-2; TCRdb lists TRBD2, though no DNA is available to test this call. This CDR3 contains 19 residues. The germline gives CDR1 SGHAT, CDR2 FQNNGV. CDR3 sequence: CASSLDGASWDPHTGELFF.

The gene calls are TRBV29-1 and TRBJ2-1; TCRdb outputs TRBD2, but without DNA this stays unchecked. The length of the CDR3 is 15 residues. The germline V gene has CDR1 SQVTM and CDR2 ANQGSEA. CDR3 sequence reads: CSVLGRAMTNNEQFF.

The genes are TRBV20-1 and TRBJ2-1; TCRdb's D call of TRBD2 is untestable without DNA. The CDR3 extends over 12 amino acids. The germline V gene encodes CDR1 DFQATT and CDR2 SNEGSKA (reference sequence). The CDR3 sequence is CSVQAGVNEQFF.

The gene calls are TRBV20-1 and TRBJ2-1; TCRdb proposes TRBD2, but this gene call is untestable without DNA. The germline V gene encodes CDR1 DFQATT and CDR2 SNEGSKA (reference sequence). This CDR3 contains 14 residues. CDR3 protein: CSARGLAGVGEQFF.

The chain employs TRBV27 and TRBJ1-1; TCRdb reports TRBD1, a call that lacks DNA to check it against. CDR3 length: 16 amino acids. From germline, CDR1 is MNHEY and CDR2 SMNVEV (reference sequence). The CDR3: CASSPGQGRGNTEAFF.

The V call is TRBV12-3 or TRBV12-4, the J call TRBJ1-1. The CDR3 spans 12 residues. The CDR3 here is CASSSPNTEAFF.

The chain couples TRBV2 to TRBJ2-2. This CDR3 is built from 13 residues. CDR1 and CDR2 from the germline V gene are SNHLY and FYNNEI. CDR3 loop: CASTDVGTGELFF.

The chain is built from TRBV29-1 and TRBJ2-1. The CDR3 length is 17 residues. Germline lookup yields CDR1 SQVTM and CDR2 ANQGSEA. CDR3: CSVESAGLRSSYNEQFF.

V is TRBV5-1 and J is TRBJ2-1; no DNA is available, so the TRBD2 call from TCRdb remains unchecked. CDR3 length: 15 amino acids. CDR1 is SGHRS and CDR2 is YFSETQ in the germline V gene. This CDR3 is CASKLAGGTYNEQFF.

The V gene is TRBV7-9, the J gene TRBJ2-1; TCRdb designates TRBD2, a call that cannot be tested without DNA. The CDR3 has 19 amino acids. In germline, CDR1 is SEHNR, CDR2 FQNEAQ (reference sequence). The CDR3 here is CASSGYGGRNLGAYNEQFF.

This chain uses TRBV6-2 or TRBV6-3 with TRBJ2-7; TCRdb's D call, TRBD1, is unchecked because there is no DNA. The CDR3 spans 11 residues. CDR1 is MNHEY and CDR2 is SVGEGT in the germline V gene. The CDR3: CASSVRQWQYF.

The V gene is TRBV10-3, the J gene TRBJ2-3; TCRdb lists TRBD2, though no DNA is available to test this call. The CDR3 runs to 15 residues. Germline lookup yields CDR1 ENHRY and CDR2 SYGVKD. CDR3 region: CAIHGSGRAADTQYF.

The chain combines TRBV10-2 with TRBJ2-1; checking the TCRdb D call of TRBD2 is not possible without DNA. This CDR3 has 16 amino acids. Germline loops: CDR1 WSHSY, CDR2 SAAADI. The CDR3 region is CASSATRWRGNNEQFF.

This chain uses TRBV5-1 with TRBJ2-1; there is no DNA to check the TCRdb D call of TRBD2. The CDR3 is 18 amino acids. Germline loops: CDR1 SGHRS, CDR2 YFSETQ. This CDR3 is CASSNPTSGRAVGNEQFF. The whole variable domain, remainder taken from reference TRBV5-1 and TRBJ2-1, is KAGVTQTPRYLIKTRGQQVTLSCSPISGHRSVSWYQQTPGQGLQFLFEYFSETQRNKGNFPGRFSGRQFSNSRSEMNVSTLELGDSALYLCASSNPTSGRAVGNEQFFGPGTRLTVL.

V gene TRBV28 combines with J gene TRBJ2-2; TCRdb selects TRBD2, and the lack of DNA leaves this call unchecked. This CDR3 is built from 16 residues. Per the germline V gene, CDR1 is MDHEN and CDR2 is SYDVKM. CDR3 in amino acids: CASTSSSGSRIGELFF.

The chain combines TRBV11-2 with TRBJ2-1; no DNA is available, so the TRBD2 call from TCRdb remains unchecked. The CDR3 consists of 12 residues. Per germline, CDR1 SGHAT and CDR2 FQNNGV. CDR3: CASSPLLAAQFF.

The chain has TRBV27 and TRBJ2-7. This CDR3 spans 14 amino acids. CDR1 is MNHEY and CDR2 is SMNVEV in the germline V gene (reference sequence). This CDR3 reads CASSPTVPTYEQYF.

This chain joins TRBV5-5 and TRBJ1-5; TCRdb's D call of TRBD1 is untestable without DNA. This CDR3 contains 15 residues. Per germline, CDR1 SGHKS and CDR2 YYEKEE (reference sequence). This CDR3 reads CASSLGSQVNQPQHF.

The V gene is TRBV29-1, the J gene TRBJ2-7; TCRdb gives TRBD2 as the D gene, but with no DNA this cannot be confirmed. In germline, CDR1 is SQVTM, CDR2 ANQGSEA. CDR3 length: 14 residues. The CDR3 protein is CSVSKRDTPYEQYF.